One T cell receptor (beta chain) is described in this entry. Its antigen remains unknown. This specimen belongs to a study of T-cell reconstitution after alpha-beta-depleted transplantation in children. TCRbeta library preparation incorporated unique molecular identifiers. TCRdb analysed the PCR reads with MiXCR anew, one entry per CDR3 protein. This sample has 610,000 or so distinct CDR3 sequences, with 27% found just once. Study-level points and caveats: Several hundred expanded graft clones reportedly were the source of alpha-beta T cells about two months after transplant. Among T cells one year after transplant, newly produced cells accounted for most counts and diversity.

Trimming pared 0 bases from V and 7 bases from J, leaving 11 bases between. Per the germline V gene, CDR1 is SGHRS and CDR2 is YFSETQ. This CDR3 is built from 14 residues. Sample: PBMCs, taken before TCRalphabeta/CD19-depleted stem cell transplant. The chain employs TRBV5-1 and TRBJ2-1; no reliable D call. This sequence was found in a boy younger than two with Wiskott-Aldrich syndrome, due to receive a stem cell transplant. CDR3 residues: CASSLGPSGNEQFF. The CDR3 coding sequence is TGCGCCAGCAGCTTGGGCCCCTCCGGGAATGAGCAGTTCTTC.